This T cell receptor (beta chain) was observed in a study of CD8 T cells in Susac syndrome. The controls were healthy donors who were matched for age and sex. Both CD4+ and CD8+ T cells were negatively isolated, and TEMRA cells underwent FACS enrichment. This CDR3 is 13 amino acids long. In germline, CDR1 is MNHEY, CDR2 SVGEGT. RNA was extracted with the RNeasy kit, and a quantity of about 0.5 to 1 ug was reverse transcribed using random hexamers. Across 54 Vbeta and 13 Jbeta, TCR beta CDR3 was amplified with immunoSEQ multiplex PCR. One entry per CDR3 protein, called by TCRdb with MiXCR from the immunoSEQ multiplex PCR reads. The sample includes 140,000 to 150,000 distinct CDR3 sequences, approximately 94% seen only once; the top ten take 0.075% to 0.09%. A word on this clonotype: One junction end does not reproduce the germline sequence, and a read error may be involved.

This sequence joins TRBV6-2 or TRBV6-3 and TRBJ1-2; no reliable D call. Source material: CD4+ T cells from PBMCs. The receptor comes from a human donor in good health. This CDR3 is CASLNSGNYGYTF. The CDR3 DNA sequence: TGTGCCAGCCTAAACAGTGGAAACTACGGCTACACCTTC.